Sequencing of this T cell receptor (beta chain) was carried out in a study of tumor and adjacent non-tumor tissue in lung cancer (dated by TCRdb to 2017 to 2018). Some background on the complete study: Of the cohort, around eleven patients had adenocarcinoma, 2 had squamous cell carcinoma and 1 had small cell lung cancer. For each patient, one tumor sample and one normal lung sample were taken, giving approximately 30 paired specimens that underwent TCRbeta CDR3 sequencing. A total of approximately 120,000,000 productive TCRbeta reads were generated by sequencing, corresponding to an average of approximately 4.5 million reads per sample. Bulk TCRbeta repertoires were compared between lung tumor tissue and matched distant non-tumor lung tissue obtained from fewer than 18 lung cancer patients. The approximately 15 enrolled patients, of whom some ten were men and 5 were women, were aged about 30 to 80 years and were diagnosed with TNM stage I to III disease.

The investigation overall reported the following: Only about 15 patients were in the cohort, and the authors stated that larger samples and more detailed clinical data are needed. The sequencing platform is not named in the methods, and unique molecular identifiers are not mentioned. Significantly higher TCR diversity was found in younger patients, and higher tumor TCR diversity was associated with shorter overall and disease-free survival. The top 100 clones made up a significantly larger cumulative share of the repertoire in normal lung than in tumor tissue. Tumor tissue showed significantly higher TCR diversity (inverse Simpson) than normal lung tissue, at 431.37 vs 166.20 (P = 0.0075, Mann-Whitney U test). Peripheral blood was not sequenced, so blood TCRbeta repertoires were not examined in the lung cancer patients of the study.

RNA was isolated from bulk, unsorted tissue, and RNA quality was assessed with a NanoDrop ND-1000 and an Agilent 2100. Donors were newly diagnosed lung cancer patients admitted for thoracic surgery in China between August and November 2014, without prior chemotherapy. The study excluded patients who had received radiotherapy or chemotherapy before or who had another cancer at the same time. Surgical tissue pieces of about 1-2.1 cm3 were preserved in RNAlater solution and were kept at -80 degrees C until use. About this clonotype itself: The specificity of this receptor is unknown. The junction departs from the called germline gene at one end, perhaps through a read error.

Measured from the cysteine to the phenylalanine, the CDR3 is 13 residues long. Only the CDR3 DNA stays, 39 bases, in frame from base 1. CDR1 DFQATT and CDR2 SNEGSKA are derived from the germline V gene (reference sequence). Library preparation used multiplex PCR. The listed sequencing device is Illumina HiSeq 2500. Following protocols modified from ARM-PCR, the researchers constructed TCRbeta libraries through three rounds of nested PCR with primers (Table S4). Before sequencing, PCR products in the 200-500 bp range were cut out of the gel and cleaned up using the QIAquick gel extraction kit. For the original study's pipeline: Trimmomatic was used to clean the reads, FLASH was used to merge the reads into complete CDR3 sequences, and MiTCR was used to assign the reads to V(D)J germline segments. Clonal diversity was calculated as the inverse Simpson's index using VDJtools. In-frame sequences lacking a premature stop codon were counted as productive reads. Through fastp at Q25 and MiXCR, TCRdb rebuilt clones from the public reads, retaining in-frame beta chains. Every entry covers one CDR3 protein and lists the most common genes and DNA from its rows. These V and J calls derive from TCRdb rather than the authors' analysis. The sample has about 93,000 distinct CDR3 sequences on record, about 67% of them singletons. In total, the top ten clones hold about 17% of the sample.

The sequenced material came from lung tumor tissue. The receptor was isolated from a man aged 55 to 70 with non-small cell lung cancer. Recombination joined TRBV20-1 with TRBJ2-1; TRBD1 lines up with 10 middle nucleotides. The CDR3 loop reads CSAAGQGFDEQSF. DNA sequence: TGCAGTGCTGCGGGACAGGGGTTTGATGAGCAGTCCTTC.